This TCR beta chain was captured by sequencing in a study of T-cell memory formation after mild COVID-19. TCRdb re-called the 5' RACE reads through MiXCR, storing one row per CDR3 protein. The table includes 150,000 to 200,000 distinct CDR3 sequences, roughly 28% detected once. This CDR3 is 18 amino acids long. V trimming: 5 bases; J trimming: 5 bases; junction bases outside the gene matches: 18. Germline V lookup: CDR1 SEHNR, CDR2 FQNEAQ (reference sequence). The receptor comes from an adult woman who had mild COVID-19 (a few samples of this study predate the infection). Cell type and time point are not known. This chain joins TRBV7-9 and TRBJ1-5, with 7 bases identical to TRBD1. Sequencing input: PBMCs or a T cell subset sorted from them (not recorded which). CDR3 DNA sequence: TGTGCCAGCAGCCTCTACAGGGGAGGAAACCCCCAAGATCAGCCCCAGCATTTT. Protein: CASSLYRGGNPQDQPQHF. Full variable domain (rest looked up from reference TRBV7-9 and TRBJ1-5): DTGVSQNPRHKITKRGQNVTFRCDPISEHNRLYWYRQTLGQGPEFLTYFQNEAQLEKSRLLSDRFSAERPKGSFSTLEIQRTEQGDSAMYLCASSLYRGGNPQDQPQHFGDGTRLSIL.